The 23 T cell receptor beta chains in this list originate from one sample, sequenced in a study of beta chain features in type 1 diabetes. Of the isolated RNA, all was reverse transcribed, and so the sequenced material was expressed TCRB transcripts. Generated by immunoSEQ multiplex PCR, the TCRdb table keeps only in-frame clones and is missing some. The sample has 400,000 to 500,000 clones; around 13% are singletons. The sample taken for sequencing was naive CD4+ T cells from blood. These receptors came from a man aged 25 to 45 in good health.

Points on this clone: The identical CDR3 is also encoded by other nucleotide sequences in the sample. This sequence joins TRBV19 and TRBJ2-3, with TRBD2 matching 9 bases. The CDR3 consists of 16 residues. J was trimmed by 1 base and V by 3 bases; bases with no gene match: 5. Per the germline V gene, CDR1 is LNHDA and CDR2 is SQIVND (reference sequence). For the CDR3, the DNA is TGTGCCAGTAGTATTTCCGCTAGCGGGGGCACAGATACGCAGTATTTT. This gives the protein CASSISASGGTDTQYF.

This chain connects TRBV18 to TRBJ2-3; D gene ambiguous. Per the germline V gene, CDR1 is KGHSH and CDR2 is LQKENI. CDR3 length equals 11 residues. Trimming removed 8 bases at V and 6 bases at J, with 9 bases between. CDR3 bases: TGTGCCAGCCACATTTTGGATACGCAGTATTTT. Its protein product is CASHILDTQYF.

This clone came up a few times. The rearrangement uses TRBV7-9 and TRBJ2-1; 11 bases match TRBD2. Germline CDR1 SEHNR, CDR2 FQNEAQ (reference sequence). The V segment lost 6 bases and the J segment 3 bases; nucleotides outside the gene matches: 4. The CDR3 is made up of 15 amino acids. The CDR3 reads CASRASGRHYNEQFF. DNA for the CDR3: TGTGCCAGCAGAGCTAGCGGGAGGCACTACAATGAGCAGTTCTTC.

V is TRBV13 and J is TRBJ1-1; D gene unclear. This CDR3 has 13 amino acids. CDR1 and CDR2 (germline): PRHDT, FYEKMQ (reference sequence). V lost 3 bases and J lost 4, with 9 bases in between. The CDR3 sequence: CASSFWGSTEAFF. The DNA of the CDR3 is TGTGCCAGCAGCTTTTGGGGTTCCACTGAAGCTTTCTTT. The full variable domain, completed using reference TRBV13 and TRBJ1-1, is AAGVIQSPRHLIKEKRETATLKCYPIPRHDTVYWYQQGPGQDPQFLISFYEKMQSDKGSIPDRFSAQQFSDYHSELNMSSLELGDSALYFCASSFWGSTEAFFGQGTRLTVV.

CDR3 nucleotide sequence: TGCGCCAGCAGCCAATCTAGACAGGGGGCGCAGAAACTGTTTTTT. It yields the protein CASSQSRQGAQKLFF. J is TRBJ1-4 and V is TRBV4-3; 10 bases map to TRBD1. Looked up from germline, CDR1 is LGHNA and CDR2 is YSLEER. CDR3 size: 15 residues. With V trimmed by 2 bases and J by 11 bases, 8 bases remained unmatched.

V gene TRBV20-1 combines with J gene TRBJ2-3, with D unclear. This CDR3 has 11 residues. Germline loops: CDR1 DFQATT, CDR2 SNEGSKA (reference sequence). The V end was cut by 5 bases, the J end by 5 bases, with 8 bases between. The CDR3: CSAHLRDTQYF. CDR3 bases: TGCAGTGCTCATCTTCGAGATACGCAGTATTTT.

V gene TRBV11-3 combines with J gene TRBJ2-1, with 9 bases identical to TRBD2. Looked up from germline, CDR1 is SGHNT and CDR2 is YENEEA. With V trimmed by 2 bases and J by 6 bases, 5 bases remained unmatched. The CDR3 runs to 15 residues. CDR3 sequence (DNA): TGTGCCAGCAGCTTACGAGCTAGCGGGATCAATGAGCAGTTCTTC. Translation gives CASSLRASGINEQFF. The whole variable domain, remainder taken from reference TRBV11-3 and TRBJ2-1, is EAGVVQSPRYKIIEKKQPVAFWCNPISGHNTLYWYLQNLGQGPELLIRYENEEAVDDSQLPKDRFSAERLKGVDSTLKIQPAELGDSAVYLCASSLRASGINEQFFGPGTRLTVL.

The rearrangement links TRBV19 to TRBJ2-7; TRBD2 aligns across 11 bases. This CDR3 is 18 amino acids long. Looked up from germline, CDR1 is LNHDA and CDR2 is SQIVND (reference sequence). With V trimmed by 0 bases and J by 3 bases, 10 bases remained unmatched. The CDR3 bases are TGTGCCAGTAGTATAGACCCCGCGGCGACTAGCGGGATCTACGAGCAGTACGTC. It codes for CASSIDPAATSGIYEQYV.

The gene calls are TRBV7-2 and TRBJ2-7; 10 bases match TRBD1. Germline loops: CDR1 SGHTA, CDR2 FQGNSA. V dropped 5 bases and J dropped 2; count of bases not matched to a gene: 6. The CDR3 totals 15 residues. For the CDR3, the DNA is TGTGCCAGCAGCAACCGGACAGGGGGTGCCTACGAGCAGTACTTC. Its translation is CASSNRTGGAYEQYF.

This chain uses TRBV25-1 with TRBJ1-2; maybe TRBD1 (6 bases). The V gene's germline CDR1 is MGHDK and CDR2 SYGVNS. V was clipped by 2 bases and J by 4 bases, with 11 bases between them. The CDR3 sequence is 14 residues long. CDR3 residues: CASSEEGGSYGYTF. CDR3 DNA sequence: TGTGCCAGCAGTGAAGAGGGGGGGAGCTATGGCTACACCTTC.

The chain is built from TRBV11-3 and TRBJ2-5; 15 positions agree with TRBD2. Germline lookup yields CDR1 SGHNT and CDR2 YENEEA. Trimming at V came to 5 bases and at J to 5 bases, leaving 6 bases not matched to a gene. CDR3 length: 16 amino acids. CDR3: CASSLRTSGRAETQYF. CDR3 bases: TGTGCCAGCAGCCTTCGGACTAGCGGGAGGGCGGAGACCCAGTACTTC.

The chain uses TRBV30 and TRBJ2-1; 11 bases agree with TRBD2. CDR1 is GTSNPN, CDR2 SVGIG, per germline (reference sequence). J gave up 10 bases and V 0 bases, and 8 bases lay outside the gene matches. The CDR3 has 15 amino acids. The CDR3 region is CAWSVGLAGGREQFF. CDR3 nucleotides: TGTGCCTGGAGTGTAGGGCTAGCGGGAGGAAGGGAGCAGTTCTTC.

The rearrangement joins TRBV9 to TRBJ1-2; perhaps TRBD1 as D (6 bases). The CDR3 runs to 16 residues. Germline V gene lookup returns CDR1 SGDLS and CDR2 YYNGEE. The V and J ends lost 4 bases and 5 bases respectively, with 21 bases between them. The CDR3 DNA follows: TGTGCCAGCAGCCCGGAGGGCGGGGGGCGCAGGTATGGCTACACCTTC. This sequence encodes CASSPEGGGRRYGYTF. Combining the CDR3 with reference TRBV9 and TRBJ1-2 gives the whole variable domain DSGVTQTPKHLITATGQRVTLRCSPRSGDLSVYWYQQSLDQGLQFLIQYYNGEERAKGNILERFSAQQFPDLHSELNLSSLELGDSALYFCASSPEGGGRRYGYTFGSGTRLTVV.

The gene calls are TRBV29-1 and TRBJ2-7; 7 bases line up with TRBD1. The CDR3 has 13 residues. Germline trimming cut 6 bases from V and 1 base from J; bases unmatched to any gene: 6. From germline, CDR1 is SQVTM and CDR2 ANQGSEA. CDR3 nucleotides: TGCAGCGTCGGGACCAGGGGGTCCTACGAGCAGTACTTC. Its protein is CSVGTRGSYEQYF.

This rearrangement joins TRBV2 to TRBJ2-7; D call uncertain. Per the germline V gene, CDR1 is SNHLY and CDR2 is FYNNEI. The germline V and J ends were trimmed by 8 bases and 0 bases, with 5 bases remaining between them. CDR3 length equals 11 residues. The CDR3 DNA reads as TGTGCCAGCTCCAACTCCTACGAGCAGTACGTC. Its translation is CASSNSYEQYV.

The CDR3 sequence is CASSPDFTGVGDTQYF. The CDR3 DNA reads as TGTGCCAGCAGCCCAGATTTCACGGGAGTTGGAGATACGCAGTATTTT. This rearrangement joins TRBV7-2 to TRBJ2-3; D is possibly TRBD2 (6 bases). CDR1 SGHTA and CDR2 FQGNSA come from the germline V gene. The V end lost 5 bases, the J end lost 5 bases, and 20 bases lay between the germline ends. The CDR3 totals 16 residues. Variable domain in full (rest from reference TRBV7-2 and TRBJ2-3): GAGVSQSPSNKVTEKGKDVELRCDPISGHTALYWYRQSLGQGLEFLIYFQGNSAPDKSGLPSDRFSAERTGGSVSTLTIQRTQQEDSAVYLCASSPDFTGVGDTQYFGPGTRLTVL.

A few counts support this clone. CDR3 nucleotide sequence: TGTGCCAGCAGTTCCAGGGGAGATACGCAGTATTTT. Amino acids: CASSSRGDTQYF. V and J are TRBV6-1 and TRBJ2-3; D perhaps matches TRBD1 (6 bases). Germline loops: CDR1 MNHNS, CDR2 SASEGT. The ends were cut back, 5 bases at V and 5 bases at J, with 8 bases in the middle. The CDR3 has 12 amino acids.

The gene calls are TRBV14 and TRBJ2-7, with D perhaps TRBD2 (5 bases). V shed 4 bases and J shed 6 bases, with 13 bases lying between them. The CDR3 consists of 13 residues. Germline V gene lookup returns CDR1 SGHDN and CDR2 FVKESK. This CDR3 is CASSPKLGIEQYV. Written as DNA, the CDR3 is TGTGCCAGCAGCCCCAAGCTCGGGATCGAGCAGTACGTC.

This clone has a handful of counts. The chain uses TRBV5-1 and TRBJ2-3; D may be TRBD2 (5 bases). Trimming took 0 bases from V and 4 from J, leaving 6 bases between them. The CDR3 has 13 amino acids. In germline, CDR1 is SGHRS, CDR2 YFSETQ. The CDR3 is CASSLGAADTQYF. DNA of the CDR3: TGCGCCAGCAGCTTGGGAGCGGCAGATACGCAGTATTTT.

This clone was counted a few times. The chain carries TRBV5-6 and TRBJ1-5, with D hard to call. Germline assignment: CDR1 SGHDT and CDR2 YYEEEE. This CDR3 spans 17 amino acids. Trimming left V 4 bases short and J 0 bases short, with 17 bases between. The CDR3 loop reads CASSQTRTVYSNQPQHF. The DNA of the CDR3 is TGTGCCAGCAGCCAAACAAGGACGGTCTATAGCAATCAGCCCCAGCATTTT. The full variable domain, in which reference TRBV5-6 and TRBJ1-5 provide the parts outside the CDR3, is DAGVTQSPTHLIKTRGQQVTLRCSPKSGHDTVSWYQQALGQGPQFIFQYYEEEERQRGNFPDRFSGHQFPNYSSELNVNALLLGDSALYLCASSQTRTVYSNQPQHFGDGTRLSIL.

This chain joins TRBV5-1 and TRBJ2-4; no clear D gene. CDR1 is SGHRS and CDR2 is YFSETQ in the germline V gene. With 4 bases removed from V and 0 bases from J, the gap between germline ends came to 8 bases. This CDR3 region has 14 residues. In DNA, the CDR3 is TGCGCCAGCAGCCCCAGTCTAGCCAAAAACATTCAGTACTTC. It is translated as CASSPSLAKNIQYF.

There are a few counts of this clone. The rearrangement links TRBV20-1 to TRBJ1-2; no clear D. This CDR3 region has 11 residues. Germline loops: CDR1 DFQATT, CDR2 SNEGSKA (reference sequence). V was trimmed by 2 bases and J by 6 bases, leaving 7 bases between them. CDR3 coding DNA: TGCAGTGCTAGACCAGAAAATGGCTACACCTTC. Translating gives CSARPENGYTF.

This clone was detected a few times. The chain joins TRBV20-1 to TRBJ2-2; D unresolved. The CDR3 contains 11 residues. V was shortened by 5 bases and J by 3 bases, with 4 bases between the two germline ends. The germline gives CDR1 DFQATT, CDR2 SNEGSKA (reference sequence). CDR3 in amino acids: CSAFYTGELFF. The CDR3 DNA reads TGCAGTGCTTTTTACACCGGGGAGCTGTTTTTT.